This TCR beta chain was found in a study of identical twins (dated by TCRdb to the mid-2010s). The study in broad terms: To test whether fetal clonotypes persist, this study deep-sequenced TCR alpha and beta repertoires from monozygotic twins, from unrelated adults of various ages, and from cord blood. Replicate twin experiments were performed at different times using different library preparation protocols to rule out contamination. Summary of the overall study and its limitations: In monozygotic twins, recombination models systematically underestimated out-of-frame TCR alpha sharing, but the models matched the sharing seen between unrelated individuals. Because the same donors could not be followed over many years, conclusions were based on cross-sectional statistical analysis. In beta out-of-frame sequences, excess twin sharing was weaker, because having fewer shared sequences lowered the signal-to-noise ratio. Compared with coincidental sharing between unrelated individuals, out-of-frame TCR alpha sequences shared between twins had an excess of sequences with low generation probability. Abundant cord blood beta clonotypes had fewer insertions, young adult naive repertoires showed a similar but weaker trend, and memory repertoires showed no such trend. Invariant T cells such as MAIT and iNKT could partly confound zero-insertion analyses, though diverse VJ usage argued against this for most clonotypes.

The CDR3 measures 14 amino acids from cysteine to phenylalanine. The retained sequence is limited to the CDR3, 42 bases, with the frame set at the first base. Trimming costs V 4 bases and J 8 bases, and their ends lie 19 bases apart. CDR1 and CDR2 were assigned from the germline V gene as SGDLS and YYNGEE. Library preparation used 5' RACE. The run used an Illumina HiSeq 2000. Template switching added a universal primer binding site, and the final cDNA carried a unique molecular identifier that allowed TCR cDNA molecules to be counted accurately. First-strand cDNA for TCR alpha and beta chains was synthesized from specific primers in the conserved constant-segment region. To control for contamination, every cDNA library carried two barcodes: a SMART-Mk sample barcode plus Illumina barcodes. TruSeq adapter sequences and Illumina sample barcodes were added in two successive PCR steps. Sequencing of the TCR alpha and beta cDNA libraries was done on the Illumina HiSeq platform using custom primers. The authors processed their data as follows. MiGEC was used to process raw reads and extract unique molecular identifiers, and MiXCR was used to find CDR3 positions. For each individual, recombination models were inferred using an EM algorithm with the repgenHMM and IGoR tools. Shared clonotype analysis was performed with the tcR package in R, normalizing sharing by the product of cloneset sizes. To study raw recombination free of thymic and clonal selection effects, out-of-frame nonproductive sequences were analyzed. TCRdb handled the public reads itself, with Q25 trimming in fastp and clone calling in MiXCR, and kept productive beta chains. Each record represents a unique CDR3 protein, reported with the most common genes and DNA among its rows. The V and J calls here are based on TCRdb, not the publication. The sample contains roughly 690,000 distinct CDR3 sequences, 21% of them found a single time. 4.3% of the sample rests with the top ten.

All donors were healthy Caucasians. Three pairs of female monozygotic twins, all aged about 18 to 30 years, were included in the twin cohort. Peripheral blood mononuclear cells were the source from which RNA for the TCR libraries was isolated. This clonotype was counted between two and nine times. Its antigen remains undetermined. Base-call qualities are not available, and no considerably larger clone is one nucleotide away. In addition, the sample was reused for a study of T cells expressing NK-cell markers. The second source states: Three sorted T-cell subsets (CD3+CD56+NKG2C+, CD3+CD56+NKG2C- and CD3+CD56-NKG2C+) from 8 or 9 donors had their TCR beta-chain repertoires profiled. Seven of the eight sequenced donors were HCMV-seropositive and one was HCMV-seronegative. To restrict sorting to alphabetaTCR-expressing T cells, an anti-gammadeltaTCR antibody was added in several experiments. In over 5 donors, the dominant CD3+CD56+NKG2C+ clonotypes were among the top 10 CD8+ clonotypes and accounted for roughly 1.0-7.0% of CD8+ T cells. Those dominant clonotypes were again the most abundant among CD3+CD56-NKG2C+ cells in four donors, at about 25-60.1%. Whether the expanded NKG2C-expressing T cell clones were specific for HCMV antigens was left unclear. Randomly selected healthy volunteers, three men and five women, were used as the eight sequenced donors. HCMV-specific IgG was detected in serum with a commercial ELISA kit to determine HCMV serostatus. Bulk peripheral blood T-cell repertoires were additionally sequenced from unsorted PBMC for about 6 donors. MIGEC was used to demultiplex reads and group reads by UMI, and MiTCR was used to assemble and quantify clonotypes. To exclude erroneous sequences, only TCR cDNA sequences supported by at least two reads were retained. The tcR package was used for downstream repertoire analysis, and clonotypes were matched across fractions by CDR3 nucleotide sequence plus V segment. VDJmatch was used to annotate antigen specificity against VDJdb, with one amino acid substitution in CDR3 allowed.

This TCR was sampled from a young woman in good health. The material sequenced was PBMCs. The chain uses TRBV9 and TRBJ2-7; the D gene could be either TRBD1 or TRBD2, each agreeing at 6 bases. The nucleotide sequence reads TGTGCCAGCAGCCCCCGGGGGCTTTCAAGGAAGCAGTACTTC. Its amino acids are CASSPRGLSRKQYF.